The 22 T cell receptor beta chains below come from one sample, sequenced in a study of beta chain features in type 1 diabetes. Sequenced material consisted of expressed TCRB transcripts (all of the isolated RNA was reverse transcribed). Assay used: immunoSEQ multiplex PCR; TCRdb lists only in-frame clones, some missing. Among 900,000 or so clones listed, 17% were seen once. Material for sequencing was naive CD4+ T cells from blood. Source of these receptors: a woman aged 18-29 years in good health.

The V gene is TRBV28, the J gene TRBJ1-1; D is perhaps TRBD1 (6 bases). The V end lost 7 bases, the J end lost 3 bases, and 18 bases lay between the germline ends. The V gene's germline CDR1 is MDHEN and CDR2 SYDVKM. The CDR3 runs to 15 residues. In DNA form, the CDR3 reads TGTGCCAGCATGGGGGCGTCACCGAACTACACTGAAGCTTTCTTT. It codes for CASMGASPNYTEAFF.

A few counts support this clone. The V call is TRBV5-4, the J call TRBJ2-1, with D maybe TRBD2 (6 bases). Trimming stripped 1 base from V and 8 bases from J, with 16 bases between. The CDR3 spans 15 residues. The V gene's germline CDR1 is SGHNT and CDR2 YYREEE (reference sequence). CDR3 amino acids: CASSLRLAVPDEQFF. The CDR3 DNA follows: TGTGCCAGCAGCTTGCGATTAGCGGTGCCGGATGAGCAGTTCTTC. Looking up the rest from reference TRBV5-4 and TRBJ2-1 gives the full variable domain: ETGVTQSPTHLIKTRGQQVTLRCSSQSGHNTVSWYQQALGQGPQFIFQYYREEENGRGNFPPRFSGLQFPNYSSELNVNALELDDSALYLCASSLRLAVPDEQFFGPGTRLTVL.

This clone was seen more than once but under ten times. This CDR3 is CASSLQPGLAGPNEQFF. DNA for the CDR3: TGCGCCAGCAGCCTCCAGCCGGGACTAGCGGGACCCAATGAGCAGTTCTTC. The chain employs TRBV5-1 and TRBJ2-1; 13 bases align to TRBD2. Losses at the gene ends were 4 bases for V and 6 bases for J; bases not matched to a gene: 10. CDR1 is SGHRS, CDR2 YFSETQ, per germline. This CDR3 region has 17 residues.

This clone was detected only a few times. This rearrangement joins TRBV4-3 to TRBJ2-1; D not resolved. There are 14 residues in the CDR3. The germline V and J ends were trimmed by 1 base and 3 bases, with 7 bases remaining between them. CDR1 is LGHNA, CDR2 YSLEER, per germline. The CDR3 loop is CASSQARSYNEQFF. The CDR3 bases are TGCGCCAGCAGCCAAGCGAGAAGCTACAATGAGCAGTTCTTC.

The CDR3 DNA follows: TGCGCCAGCAGCCAAGGGGTCGGAGGGACCAATGAGCAGTTCTTC. Its protein product is CASSQGVGGTNEQFF. The V call is TRBV4-3, the J call TRBJ2-1, with D possibly matching TRBD2 (6 bases). The CDR3 is 15 amino acids. Between the trimmed V and J ends, which lost 1 base and 6 bases, there was a span of 13 bases. Germline V gene sequence: CDR1 LGHNA, CDR2 YSLEER.

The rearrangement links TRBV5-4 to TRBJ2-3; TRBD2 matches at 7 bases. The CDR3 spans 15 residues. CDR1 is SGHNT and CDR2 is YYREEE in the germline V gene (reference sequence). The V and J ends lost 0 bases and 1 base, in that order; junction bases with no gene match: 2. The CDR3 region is CASSLGAGGTDTQYF. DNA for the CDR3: TGTGCCAGCAGCTTGGGTGCGGGAGGCACAGATACGCAGTATTTT.

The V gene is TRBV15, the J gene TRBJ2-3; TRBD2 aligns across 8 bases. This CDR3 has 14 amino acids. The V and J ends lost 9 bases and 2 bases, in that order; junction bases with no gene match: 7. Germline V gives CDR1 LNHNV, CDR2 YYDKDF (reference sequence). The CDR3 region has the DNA TGTGCCACAAGCGGGAGAGGGACCACAGATACGCAGTATTTT. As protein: CATSGRGTTDTQYF.

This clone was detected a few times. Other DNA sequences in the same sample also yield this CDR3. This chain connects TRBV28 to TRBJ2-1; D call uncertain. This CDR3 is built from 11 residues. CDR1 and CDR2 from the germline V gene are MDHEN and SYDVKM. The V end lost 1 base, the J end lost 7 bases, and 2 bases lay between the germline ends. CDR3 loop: CASSLLNEQFF. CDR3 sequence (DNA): TGTGCCAGCAGTTTATTGAATGAGCAGTTCTTC.

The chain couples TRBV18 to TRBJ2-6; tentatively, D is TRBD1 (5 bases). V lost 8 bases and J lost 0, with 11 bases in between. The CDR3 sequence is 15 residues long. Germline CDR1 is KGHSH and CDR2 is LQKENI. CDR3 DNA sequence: TGTGCCAGCACTGACAGAAACTCTGGGGCCAACGTCCTGACTTTC. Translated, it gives CASTDRNSGANVLTF.

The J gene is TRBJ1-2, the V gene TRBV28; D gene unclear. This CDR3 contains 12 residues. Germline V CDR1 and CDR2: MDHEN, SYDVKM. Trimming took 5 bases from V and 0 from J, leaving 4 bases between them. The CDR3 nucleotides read TGTGCCAGCAGTGAGACTAACTATGGCTACACCTTC. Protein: CASSETNYGYTF.

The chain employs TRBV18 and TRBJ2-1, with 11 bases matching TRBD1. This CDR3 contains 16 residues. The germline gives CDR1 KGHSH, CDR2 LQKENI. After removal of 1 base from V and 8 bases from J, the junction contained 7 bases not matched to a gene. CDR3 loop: CASSPLGQGALDEQFF. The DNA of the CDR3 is TGTGCCAGCTCACCACTTGGACAGGGGGCGTTGGATGAGCAGTTCTTC.

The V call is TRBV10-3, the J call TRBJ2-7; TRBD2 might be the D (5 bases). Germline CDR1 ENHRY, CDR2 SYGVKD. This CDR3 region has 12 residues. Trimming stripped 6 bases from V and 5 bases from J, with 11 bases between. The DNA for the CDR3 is TGTGCCATCAGGGACTCGGGCCACGAGCAGTACTTC. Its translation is CAIRDSGHEQYF.

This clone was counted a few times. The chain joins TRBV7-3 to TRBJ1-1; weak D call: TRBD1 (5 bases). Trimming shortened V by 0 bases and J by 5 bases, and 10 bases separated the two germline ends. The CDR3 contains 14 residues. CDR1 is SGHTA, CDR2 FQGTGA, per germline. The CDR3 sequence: CASSLTGGRTEAFF. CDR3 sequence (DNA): TGTGCCAGCAGCTTAACTGGGGGGAGAACTGAAGCTTTCTTT.

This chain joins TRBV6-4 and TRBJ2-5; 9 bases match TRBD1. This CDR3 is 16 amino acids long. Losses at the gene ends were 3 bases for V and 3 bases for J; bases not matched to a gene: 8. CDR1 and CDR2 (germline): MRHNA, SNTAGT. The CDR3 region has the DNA TGTGCCAGCAGTGAAGTGGGACAGGGCAGGGAAGAGACCCAGTACTTC. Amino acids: CASSEVGQGREETQYF.

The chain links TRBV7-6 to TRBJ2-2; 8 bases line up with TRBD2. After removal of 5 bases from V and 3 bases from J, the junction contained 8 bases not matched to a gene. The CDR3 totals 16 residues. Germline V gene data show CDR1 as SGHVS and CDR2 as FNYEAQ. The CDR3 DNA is TGTGCCAGCAGCCAGAGGTTACTAGCGGACACCGGGGAGCTGTTTTTT. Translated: CASSQRLLADTGELFF. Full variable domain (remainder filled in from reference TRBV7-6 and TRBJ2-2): GAGVSQSPRYKVTKRGQDVALRCDPISGHVSLYWYRQALGQGPEFLTYFNYEAQQDKSGLPNDRFSAERPEGSISTLTIQRTEQRDSAMYRCASSQRLLADTGELFFGEGSRLTVL.

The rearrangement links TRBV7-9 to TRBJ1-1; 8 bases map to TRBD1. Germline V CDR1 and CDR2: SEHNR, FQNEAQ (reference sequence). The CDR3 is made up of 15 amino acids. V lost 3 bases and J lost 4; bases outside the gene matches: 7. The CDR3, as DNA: TGTGCCAGCAGCTTGTCAGGGGGCAGGATCACTGAAGCTTTCTTT. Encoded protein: CASSLSGGRITEAFF.

CDR3 DNA sequence: TGTGCCACCCAGGCAGGGGCATATACTAATCAGCCCCAGCATTTT. Translation gives CATQAGAYTNQPQHF. The genes are TRBV6-1 and TRBJ1-5; D may be TRBD1 (6 bases). This CDR3 is built from 15 residues. Per germline, CDR1 MNHNS and CDR2 SASEGT. V lost 10 bases and J 4 bases, leaving 20 bases between the germline ends.

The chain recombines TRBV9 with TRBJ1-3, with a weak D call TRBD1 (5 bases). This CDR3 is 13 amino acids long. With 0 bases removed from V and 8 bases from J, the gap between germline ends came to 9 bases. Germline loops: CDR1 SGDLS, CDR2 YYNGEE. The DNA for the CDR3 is TGTGCCAGCAGCGTAGACGGGGGGTACACCATATATTTT. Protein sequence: CASSVDGGYTIYF.

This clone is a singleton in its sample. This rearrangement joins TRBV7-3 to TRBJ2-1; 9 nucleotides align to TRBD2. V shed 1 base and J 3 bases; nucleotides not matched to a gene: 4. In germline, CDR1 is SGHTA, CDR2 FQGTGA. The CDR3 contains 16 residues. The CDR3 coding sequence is TGTGCCAGCAGCTTAATAGCGGGAGTCGGCTACAATGAGCAGTTCTTC. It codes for CASSLIAGVGYNEQFF.

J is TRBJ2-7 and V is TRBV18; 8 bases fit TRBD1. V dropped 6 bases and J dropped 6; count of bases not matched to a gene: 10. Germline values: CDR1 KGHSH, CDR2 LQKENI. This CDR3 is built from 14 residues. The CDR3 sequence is CASSPVTGEVEQYF. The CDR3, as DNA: TGTGCCAGCTCCCCTGTGACAGGGGAGGTCGAGCAGTACTTC.

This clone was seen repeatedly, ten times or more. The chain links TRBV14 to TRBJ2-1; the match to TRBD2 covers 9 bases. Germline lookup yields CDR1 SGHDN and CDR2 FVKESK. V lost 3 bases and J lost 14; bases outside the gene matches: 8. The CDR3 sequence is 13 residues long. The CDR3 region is CASSHRASGIEFF. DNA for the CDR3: TGTGCCAGCAGCCATCGGGCTAGCGGGATCGAGTTCTTC.

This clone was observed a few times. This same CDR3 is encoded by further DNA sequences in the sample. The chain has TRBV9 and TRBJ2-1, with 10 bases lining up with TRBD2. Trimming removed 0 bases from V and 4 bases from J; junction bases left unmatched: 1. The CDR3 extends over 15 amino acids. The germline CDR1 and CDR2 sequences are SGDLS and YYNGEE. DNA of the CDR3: TGTGCCAGCAGCGTAGGACTAGCGGGTTACAATGAGCAGTTCTTC. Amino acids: CASSVGLAGYNEQFF.